The entry below gives a single TCR beta chain sequence along with its context. Its specificity is not known. A read error is possible here, since a much larger clone lies one base away. A second PCR of 7 to 11 cycles used a sample-barcoded 5' primer and a J-beta primer mix. There were at least 2.5 million CDR3-containing paired-end reads obtained from each sample. Using its own MiXCR run on the 5' RACE reads, TCRdb lists one record per CDR3 protein. The sample carries about 640,000 distinct CDR3 sequences, 58% recorded once. The data were taken from a study of blood T cells in healthy people across ages. Study-wide findings and caveats: When one million T cells were used, diversity estimates were thought to be underestimates. Donors of long life had a larger count of naive CD4+ cells and greater diversity than aged donors.

There are 16 residues in the CDR3. Germline V gives CDR1 SQVTM, CDR2 ANQGSEA. Total RNA, at least 5 micrograms per sample, was extracted from PBMCs. This clonotype was obtained from a man aged 55 to 69 in good health. The J gene is TRBJ2-1, the V gene TRBV29-1, with a possible D match to TRBD2 (6 bases). Matching the DNA end better, TRBJ2-7 makes the J call doubtful. Sample: blood. This chain's CDR3 is CSVEDGMGRAGNEQYF. CDR3 DNA sequence: TGCAGCGTTGAAGATGGGATGGGACGGGCGGGGAATGAGCAGTACTTC.